The 21 T cell receptor beta chains below come from one sample, sequenced in a study of CXCR3 chemokines and chemotherapy response in bladder cancer. TCRdb called the PCR reads again in MiXCR, with one record for every CDR3 protein. Found here are approximately 12,000 distinct CDR3 sequences, around 12% of them singletons; the top ten hold 26%. The material was obtained from a patient whose treatment included neoadjuvant chemotherapy. The receptors derive from a human donor with bladder cancer that did not respond to neoadjuvant chemotherapy.

The chain links TRBV27 to TRBJ2-3; TRBD2 matches 12 bases. The CDR3 covers 16 residues. The V gene end was trimmed by 5 bases and the J gene end by 10 bases; junction bases not matched to a gene: 13. Per germline, CDR1 MNHEY and CDR2 SMNVEV (reference sequence). The CDR3 loop reads CASSRGTSGPEGAQYF. CDR3 nucleotides: TGTGCCAGCAGTCGGGGGACTAGCGGGCCAGAGGGGGCGCAGTATTTT.

Many counts were recorded for this clonotype. The chain has TRBV19 and TRBJ2-2; unclear D gene. CDR1 and CDR2 (germline): LNHDA, SQIVND (reference sequence). The CDR3 is made up of 16 amino acids. The V end lost 3 bases, the J end lost 4 bases, and 15 bases lay between the germline ends. CDR3 bases: TGTGCCAGTAGTATCGGCCGTCGGCCGAGCACCGGGGAGCTGTTTTTT. Its protein product is CASSIGRRPSTGELFF.

This clonotype was recorded many times. The V gene is TRBV19, the J gene TRBJ2-7; 9 positions match TRBD2. The trim removed 7 bases at V and 0 bases at J, leaving 7 bases unmatched. Germline V gene sequence: CDR1 LNHDA, CDR2 SQIVND (reference sequence). The CDR3 is 15 amino acids. The CDR3: CASTPAGGLSYEQYF. DNA of the CDR3: TGTGCCAGTACCCCAGCGGGAGGCCTCTCCTACGAGCAGTACTTC.

CDR3 sequence reads: CSARFGQGSLRETQYF. In DNA form, the CDR3 reads TGCAGTGCTAGATTCGGACAGGGTAGTCTCCGGGAGACCCAGTACTTC. The V and J genes are TRBV20-1 and TRBJ2-5, with 8 nucleotides matching TRBD1. The germline V gene encodes CDR1 DFQATT and CDR2 SNEGSKA (reference sequence). Trimming took 2 bases from V and 5 from J; bases not matched to a gene: 13. The CDR3 is made up of 16 amino acids.

This clonotype has a count of ten or more. The chain is built from TRBV6-2 or TRBV6-3 and TRBJ2-7, with a possible D match to TRBD1 (5 bases). The V gene's germline CDR1 is MNHEY and CDR2 SVGEGT. Trimming stripped 5 bases from V and 2 bases from J, with 16 bases between. This CDR3 has 15 residues. The chain's CDR3 is CASSTVREVTYEQYF. The CDR3, as DNA: TGTGCCAGCAGTACCGTCAGGGAAGTCACCTACGAGCAGTACTTC.

The chain combines TRBV27 with TRBJ2-7; TRBD1 agrees at 11 bases. Germline values: CDR1 MNHEY, CDR2 SMNVEV (reference sequence). This CDR3 has 14 amino acids. V was clipped by 6 bases and J by 4 bases; unmatched bases: 5. CDR3 in DNA: TGTGCCAGCAGGGGGACAGGGGGACTGTACGAGCAGTACTTC. Translation: CASRGTGGLYEQYF.

The V and J genes are TRBV20-1 and TRBJ1-1; D is unclear. This CDR3 is 12 amino acids long. Germline assignment: CDR1 DFQATT and CDR2 SNEGSKA (reference sequence). Deletions cut 0 bases from V and 8 bases from J, with 10 bases between. This chain's CDR3 is CSAREIIPEAFF. The CDR3 DNA reads as TGCAGTGCTAGAGAAATAATTCCAGAAGCTTTCTTT.

V usage is TRBV7-9 and J usage is TRBJ1-5; D not resolved. The CDR3 runs to 13 residues. Trimming removed 0 bases from V and 5 bases from J, with 5 bases in between. CDR1 and CDR2 (germline): SEHNR, FQNEAQ (reference sequence). CDR3 residues: CASSLALDQPQHF. CDR3 bases: TGTGCCAGCAGCTTAGCGCTGGATCAGCCCCAGCATTTT.

This clonotype was found many times. This rearrangement joins TRBV19 to TRBJ2-2; D gene uncertain. The CDR3 runs 14 residues. Germline V gene lookup returns CDR1 LNHDA and CDR2 SQIVND (reference sequence). Trimming shortened V by 3 bases and J by 2 bases, and 7 bases separated the two germline ends. CDR3 DNA: TGTGCCAGTAGTATCGAACTTAACACCGGGGAGCTGTTTTTT. This codes for CASSIELNTGELFF.

The V call is TRBV20-1, the J call TRBJ2-3; TRBD2 matches 9 bases. The J segment lost 8 bases and the V segment lost 1 base, leaving 13 bases of the junction unmatched. This CDR3 is 16 amino acids long. Germline V CDR1 and CDR2: DFQATT, SNEGSKA (reference sequence). In nucleotides, the CDR3 is TGCAGTGCTAGAGTGGGGGCTAGCGGGATAGGGGGTACGCAGTATTTT. Its protein product is CSARVGASGIGGTQYF.

This clonotype was counted only a few times. This chain uses TRBV12-3 or TRBV12-4 with TRBJ2-2; 7 nucleotides align to TRBD2. There are 15 residues in the CDR3. V lost 4 bases and J lost 6; bases outside the gene matches: 8. CDR3 amino acids: CASSWGGYSSGELFF. For the CDR3, the DNA is TGTGCCAGCAGTTGGGGGGGGTATTCCTCCGGGGAGCTGTTTTTT.

The genes are TRBV5-6 and TRBJ2-1; D remains ambiguous. CDR1 SGHDT and CDR2 YYEEEE come from the germline V gene. V was shortened by 0 bases and J by 6 bases, with 7 bases between the two germline ends. This CDR3 comprises 13 residues. CDR3 amino acids: CASSLVYGNEQFF. The DNA of the CDR3 is TGTGCCAGCAGCTTGGTTTACGGCAATGAGCAGTTCTTC.

Turning to this clonotype: This may come from a read error, since a much larger clone is one base off. The chain has TRBV5-6 and TRBJ1-2, with D unresolved. The germline V and J ends were trimmed by 4 bases and 10 bases, with 11 bases remaining between them. Germline V lookup: CDR1 SGHDT, CDR2 YYEEEE. The CDR3 runs 11 residues. The CDR3 protein is CASSMMGLYTF. Written as DNA, the CDR3 is TGTGCCAGCAGCATGATGGGCCTCTACACCTTC.

In its sample, this clonotype is medium-sized (0.01 to 0.1%). The chain employs TRBV19 and TRBJ2-3; no clear D gene. This CDR3 comprises 14 residues. Germline lookup yields CDR1 LNHDA and CDR2 SQIVND (reference sequence). The V end was cut by 3 bases, the J end by 5 bases, with 12 bases between. The CDR3 spells CASSIPDRVDTQYF. CDR3 sequence (DNA): TGTGCCAGTAGTATTCCGGACCGAGTAGATACGCAGTATTTT.

This clonotype was recorded a few times. The V and J genes are TRBV6-5 and TRBJ2-2, with D perhaps being TRBD1 or TRBD2 (5 bases each). This CDR3 region has 15 residues. Looked up from germline, CDR1 is MNHEY and CDR2 is SVGAGI. The V end was cut by 7 bases, the J end by 3 bases, with 15 bases between. The CDR3 sequence: CASTLAGTYTGELFF. For the CDR3, the DNA is TGTGCCAGCACCTTGGCCGGGACCTACACCGGGGAGCTGTTTTTT.

The table lists this clonotype with a few counts. The rearrangement uses TRBV6-5 and TRBJ2-5, with D tentatively TRBD2 (5 bases). The CDR3 sequence is 16 residues long. Germline V lookup: CDR1 MNHEY, CDR2 SVGAGI. V was cut by 0 bases and J by 5 bases, with 16 bases left in between. CDR3 nucleotides: TGTGCCAGCAGTTACTCGAGCGCGAGGGTAGGGGAGACCCAGTACTTC. Protein: CASSYSSARVGETQYF.

V and J are TRBV5-5 and TRBJ2-6, with a weak D call TRBD1 (5 bases). Germline V lookup: CDR1 SGHKS, CDR2 YYEKEE (reference sequence). V shed 2 bases and J shed 0 bases, with 6 bases lying between them. The CDR3 is made up of 15 amino acids. CDR3 amino acids: CASSLQASGANVLTF. CDR3 DNA: TGTGCCAGCAGCTTACAGGCCTCTGGGGCCAACGTCCTGACTTTC.

This clonotype came up many times. The rearrangement uses TRBV7-9 and TRBJ2-3; 9 bases fit TRBD2. V dropped 1 base and J dropped 2; count of bases not matched to a gene: 1. Germline CDR1 SEHNR, CDR2 FQNEAQ (reference sequence). The CDR3 runs 15 residues. The CDR3, as DNA: TGTGCCAGCAGCTTAGGACTAGCGGTCACAGATACGCAGTATTTT. Protein: CASSLGLAVTDTQYF.

This clonotype was observed at least ten times. The chain joins TRBV6-5 to TRBJ2-5; 8 bases align to TRBD1. After removal of 7 bases from V and 5 bases from J, the junction contained 6 bases not matched to a gene. The CDR3 runs to 13 residues. Germline-derived CDR1 and CDR2 are MNHEY and SVGAGI. CDR3 protein: CASKQTGVETQYF. The CDR3 DNA sequence: TGTGCCAGCAAACAGACAGGGGTGGAGACCCAGTACTTC.

The CDR3 loop reads CASSLNWGNEQYF. DNA for the CDR3: TGTGCCAGCAGCTTGAATTGGGGGAACGAGCAGTACTTC. The chain combines TRBV5-4 with TRBJ2-7; D is possibly TRBD1 or TRBD2 (5 bases each). CDR3 length: 13 amino acids. CDR1 SGHNT and CDR2 YYREEE come from the germline V gene (reference sequence). Trimming took off 1 base at V and 5 bases at J, with 10 bases between the two ends. Supplemented by reference TRBV5-4 and TRBJ2-7, the full variable domain reads ETGVTQSPTHLIKTRGQQVTLRCSSQSGHNTVSWYQQALGQGPQFIFQYYREEENGRGNFPPRFSGLQFPNYSSELNVNALELDDSALYLCASSLNWGNEQYFGPGTRLTVT.

This clonotype was detected ten times or more. The chain couples TRBV6-1 to TRBJ2-1; 8 bases agree with TRBD2. Trimming removed 6 bases from V and 10 bases from J; junction bases left unmatched: 11. CDR1 and CDR2 (germline): MNHNS, SASEGT. The CDR3 covers 14 residues. DNA for the CDR3: TGTGCCAGCAGGCCTAGCGGGCTTATCAGCGAGCAGTTCTTC. It is translated as CASRPSGLISEQFF.